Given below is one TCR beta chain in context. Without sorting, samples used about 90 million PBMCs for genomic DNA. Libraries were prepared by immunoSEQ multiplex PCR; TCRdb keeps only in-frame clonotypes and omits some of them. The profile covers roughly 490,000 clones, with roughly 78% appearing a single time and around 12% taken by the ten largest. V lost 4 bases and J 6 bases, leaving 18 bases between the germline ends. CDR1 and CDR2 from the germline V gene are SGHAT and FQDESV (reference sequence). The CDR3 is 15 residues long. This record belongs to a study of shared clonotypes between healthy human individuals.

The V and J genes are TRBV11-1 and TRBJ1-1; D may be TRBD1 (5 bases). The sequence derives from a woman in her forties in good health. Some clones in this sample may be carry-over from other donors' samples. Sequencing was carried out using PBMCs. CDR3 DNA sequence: TGTGCCAGCAGCTCACCAACCCCCAGGGTCTCTGAAGCTTTCTTT. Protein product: CASSSPTPRVSEAFF.